These 22 T cell receptor beta chains share one sample of origin, sequenced in a study of blood T cells in healthy people across ages. The authors ran a second PCR of roughly 6 to 12 cycles using a sample-barcoded 5' primer and a J-beta primer mix. TCRdb redid the calling of the 5' RACE reads with MiXCR, one entry per CDR3 protein. The sample holds about 1.6 million distinct CDR3 sequences, roughly 32% seen once. Material for sequencing was blood. These receptors all stem from a young woman in good health.

V usage is TRBV28 and J usage is TRBJ2-7; 10 bases map to TRBD2. The length of the CDR3 is 16 residues. CDR1 is MDHEN, CDR2 SYDVKM, per germline. V shed 7 bases, J shed 6 bases, and the junction held 15 bases outside the gene matches. In DNA, the CDR3 is TGTGCCAGCACCGCCCCCGGGCGAGGACTAGCGGCCGAGCAGTACTTC. This translates into CASTAPGRGLAAEQYF.

The V call is TRBV2, the J call TRBJ2-3, with 14 bases matching TRBD2. V dropped 0 bases and J dropped 4; count of bases not matched to a gene: 21. The CDR3 covers 23 residues. In germline, CDR1 is SNHLY, CDR2 FYNNEI. CDR3 loop: CASSEARGTSGSTLSEEADTQYF. CDR3 in DNA: TGTGCCAGCAGTGAAGCCCGAGGGACTAGCGGGAGTACATTGAGCGAGGAGGCAGATACGCAGTATTTT.

This clonotype has more than one count but fewer than ten. J is TRBJ1-1 and V is TRBV7-9; D is ambiguous. V was trimmed by 4 bases and J by 10 bases, leaving 13 bases between them. This CDR3 spans 12 amino acids. Germline CDR1 reads SEHNR; CDR2 reads FQNEAQ (reference sequence). The CDR3 spells CASSSLPPGAFF. In nucleotides, the CDR3 is TGTGCCAGCAGCTCTTTGCCCCCTGGAGCTTTCTTT.

The chain joins TRBV28 to TRBJ1-1, with D perhaps matching TRBD1 (5 bases). V lost 2 bases and J lost 8, with 9 bases in between. Germline lookup yields CDR1 MDHEN and CDR2 SYDVKM. The CDR3 covers 12 residues. The CDR3 nucleotides read TGTGCCAGCAGTTTAAAGCAGGGAGAAGCTTTCTTT. Amino acid sequence: CASSLKQGEAFF.

The J gene is TRBJ1-5, the V gene TRBV30; D might be TRBD1 (6 bases). The germline gives CDR1 GTSNPN, CDR2 SVGIG (reference sequence). CDR3 size: 12 residues. V dropped 7 bases and J dropped 2 bases, with 9 bases sitting between them. The CDR3 DNA follows: TGTGCCTATGGGGGCGGCAATCAGCCCCAGCATTTT. Protein sequence: CAYGGGNQPQHF.

Ten or more counts support this clonotype. This chain links TRBV29-1 with TRBJ2-1; unclear D gene. The CDR3 is made up of 12 amino acids. V dropped 6 bases and J dropped 6 bases, with 12 bases sitting between them. CDR1 SQVTM and CDR2 ANQGSEA come from the germline V gene. For the CDR3, the DNA is TGCAGCGTCCGATCGGGTGGCAATGAGCAGTTCTTC. As protein: CSVRSGGNEQFF.

There are many counts of this clonotype. CDR3: CSALGLAGGKQETQYF. Written as DNA, the CDR3 is TGCAGTGCTCTCGGACTAGCGGGAGGCAAACAAGAGACCCAGTACTTC. The J gene is TRBJ2-5, the V gene TRBV20-1; 14 nucleotides line up with TRBD2. The J segment lost 2 bases and the V segment lost 5 bases, leaving 7 bases of the junction unmatched. Germline assignment: CDR1 DFQATT and CDR2 SNEGSKA (reference sequence). The length of the CDR3 is 16 residues.

About this clonotype: This may be a read error, as it is one base from a much larger clone. This chain links TRBV10-3 with TRBJ2-3; D is possibly TRBD2 (7 bases). CDR1 is ENHRY and CDR2 is SYGVKD in the germline V gene. The CDR3 extends over 13 amino acids. In DNA form, the CDR3 reads TGTGCCATCAAGGGGGGGTACACAGATGCGCAGTATTTT. Amino acid sequence: CAIKGGYTDAQYF.

This chain links TRBV5-1 with TRBJ2-7; the D gene is possibly TRBD1 (5 bases). The tail of the sequence fits TRBJ2-4 better, so the J call may be wrong. The CDR3 is made up of 13 amino acids. Germline CDR1 is SGHRS and CDR2 is YFSETQ. The CDR3 region has the DNA TGCGCCAGCAGCTTGGTCCAGGGAAACATTCAGTACTTC. Translated, it gives CASSLVQGNIQYF.

This rearrangement joins TRBV9 to TRBJ2-3; TRBD2 matches at 12 bases. The germline V gene has CDR1 SGDLS and CDR2 YYNGEE. The CDR3 totals 18 residues. V was clipped by 0 bases and J by 1 base; unmatched bases: 6. This chain's CDR3 is CASSVASGGGARTDTQYF. The DNA for the CDR3 is TGTGCCAGCAGCGTAGCTAGCGGGGGGGGAGCCCGCACAGATACGCAGTATTTT.

This clonotype was picked up many times. The chain uses TRBV7-9 and TRBJ2-7; D is unresolved. The CDR3 runs to 11 residues. V was cut by 5 bases and J by 5 bases, with 7 bases left in between. CDR1 and CDR2 (germline): SEHNR, FQNEAQ (reference sequence). CDR3 protein: CASSLLNEQYF. The CDR3, as DNA: TGTGCCAGCAGCCTACTAAACGAGCAGTACTTC.

This clonotype appeared a few times. This chain uses TRBV9 with TRBJ2-1, with D unclear. This CDR3 has 12 amino acids. Germline values: CDR1 SGDLS, CDR2 YYNGEE. V lost 7 bases to trimming and J lost 7 bases, with 12 bases between them. The CDR3 sequence: CASAPKVNEQFF. The CDR3 nucleotides read TGTGCCAGCGCGCCTAAGGTAAATGAGCAGTTCTTC.

The V gene is TRBV10-3, the J gene TRBJ2-2; 7 bases line up with TRBD1. In germline, CDR1 is ENHRY, CDR2 SYGVKD. The CDR3 is 15 amino acids. V lost 8 bases, J lost 0 bases, and 6 bases stayed unmatched. The CDR3 loop is CAIRAGTANTGELFF. CDR3 DNA sequence: TGTGCCATCCGGGCCGGGACAGCGAACACCGGGGAGCTGTTTTTT.

This clonotype was observed a handful of times. V is TRBV6-1 and J is TRBJ1-5; D possibly corresponds to TRBD1 (5 bases). The CDR3 spans 16 residues. Trimming took off 1 base at V and 2 bases at J, with 12 bases between the two ends. The V gene's germline CDR1 is MNHNS and CDR2 SASEGT. CDR3 loop: CASSEGSGQRNQPQHF. CDR3 sequence (DNA): TGTGCCAGCAGTGAAGGATCGGGGCAGCGCAATCAGCCCCAGCATTTT.

The V and J genes are TRBV6-5 and TRBJ2-5; the match to TRBD2 covers 12 bases. Germline CDR1 and CDR2: MNHEY and SVGAGI. The CDR3 contains 18 residues. Unmatched junction bases numbered 10, after V lost 4 bases and J lost 1 base. CDR3: CASSFLAGGPGSQETQYF. In nucleotides, the CDR3 is TGTGCCAGCAGTTTCCTAGCGGGGGGGCCTGGTTCCCAAGAGACCCAGTACTTC.

This chain connects TRBV20-1 to TRBJ1-2; D unclear. Germline V gene data show CDR1 as DFQATT and CDR2 as SNEGSKA (reference sequence). The length of the CDR3 is 11 residues. The germline V and J ends were trimmed by 6 bases and 8 bases, with 13 bases remaining between them. The chain's CDR3 is CSANPIGGYTF. In DNA form, the CDR3 reads TGCAGTGCCAATCCTATCGGGGGCTACACCTTC.

The chain combines TRBV27 with TRBJ2-5; a possible D gene is TRBD2 (5 bases). The closer fit of TRBJ2-7 to the DNA end suggests the J call may be wrong. The germline V gene encodes CDR1 MNHEY and CDR2 SMNVEV (reference sequence). The CDR3 extends over 16 amino acids. The CDR3 DNA reads as TGTGCCAGCAGTTCGCCGGACCTCAGAGGGATTTACGAGCAGTACTTC. Amino acid sequence: CASSSPDLRGIYEQYF.

This clonotype turned up a few times. For the CDR3, the DNA is TGCGCCAGCAGCCAAGGGACACTAGCGGGCTCCTACAATGAGCAGTTCTTC. As protein: CASSQGTLAGSYNEQFF. This chain joins TRBV4-1 and TRBJ2-1, with TRBD2 matching 9 bases. V was clipped by 1 base and J by 0 bases; unmatched bases: 4. CDR3 length: 17 residues. The V gene's germline CDR1 is MGHRA and CDR2 YSYEKL.

This sequence joins TRBV7-2 and TRBJ1-2; D not certain. There are 14 residues in the CDR3. Germline V gives CDR1 SGHTA, CDR2 FQGNSA. Deletions cut 6 bases from V and 8 bases from J, with 19 bases between. CDR3: CASRPMNGWSGYTF. Here the CDR3 DNA reads TGTGCCAGCAGGCCCATGAACGGGTGGAGCGGCTACACCTTC.

There are a few counts of this clonotype. The DNA for the CDR3 is TGTGCCAGCAGCTTAGGAAGCGGCCATAACAATGAGCAGTTCTTC. Amino acids: CASSLGSGHNNEQFF. V and J are TRBV7-2 and TRBJ2-1, with a weak D call TRBD2 (5 bases). Germline assignment: CDR1 SGHTA and CDR2 FQGNSA. The CDR3 has 15 residues. The V gene lost 1 base and the J gene lost 5 bases, with 12 bases spanning the gap.

The rearrangement uses TRBV9 and TRBJ2-5; D might be TRBD2 (6 bases). V lost 3 bases to trimming and J lost 3 bases, with 9 bases between them. This CDR3 region has 13 residues. Germline CDR1 SGDLS, CDR2 YYNGEE. CDR3 in DNA: TGTGCCAGCAGCGCGGGGGACGAAGAGACCCAGTACTTC. Its translation is CASSAGDEETQYF.

Comment on this clonotype: An end of the junction differs from the germline gene, which may be a read error. The chain links TRBV27 to TRBJ2-7; 7 nucleotides match TRBD1. CDR3 size: 14 residues. Germline-derived CDR1 and CDR2 are MNHEY and SMNVEV (reference sequence). The CDR3 nucleotides read TGTACCAGCAGTCCAGGGACAGAGATCTACGAGCAGTACTTC. It codes for CTSSPGTEIYEQYF.